This T cell receptor beta chain stems from a study of CD8 T cells in Susac syndrome. Sequencing of TCR beta, carried out with a high-throughput approach, was applied to CD8+ and CD4+ T cells from the blood. Negative isolation yielded CD8+ and CD4+ T cells; FACS enriched TEMRA cells. The germline gives CDR1 MGHDK, CDR2 SYGVNS. V lost 3 bases and J lost 4; bases outside the gene matches: 5. This CDR3 comprises 14 residues. Roughly 0.5 to 1 ug RNA was reverse transcribed with random hexamers. MiXCR, applied by TCRdb to the immunoSEQ multiplex PCR reads, yields one record per CDR3 protein. Of 200,000 to 250,000 distinct CDR3 sequences listed, approximately 92% are singletons.

The chain is built from TRBV25-1 and TRBJ2-5; 7 nucleotides align to TRBD1. Sample: CD4+ T cells from PBMCs. The sequence was obtained from a human donor with multiple sclerosis. The CDR3 sequence is CASSDPYRGETQYF. The CDR3 nucleotides are TGTGCCAGCAGTGACCCGTACAGGGGAGAGACCCAGTACTTC.